One TCR beta chain is described in this entry. This clonotype was detected ten times or more. It has no known antigen specificity. Compared with germline, one end of the junction differs, possibly owing to a read error. This sample was taken from a study of response to subunit inactivated influenza vaccine (dated 2018 in TCRdb). About the full investigation: Deep quantitative T cell receptor repertoire profiling was used in the study to track responses to a trivalent subunit inactivated influenza vaccine. What the research found in general, with its limitations: According to the authors, only a limited number of new T cells may be recruited by each seasonal influenza vaccination.

Library generation was performed with RT-PCR. The sequencing machine was an Illumina HiSeq 2500. TCRdb trimmed the raw reads at Q25, called clones with MiXCR and kept productive beta chains. Rows merge per CDR3 protein into single entries with the most common DNA and genes. Across this sample there are approximately 170,000 distinct CDR3 sequences, with 13% to 15% seen only once. The biggest ten clones account for under 30% of the sample. The CDR3 sequence holds 12 residues, the cysteine and phenylalanine included. The entry retains the CDR3 DNA only, 36 bases that are in frame from base 1. CDR1 SEHNR and CDR2 FQNEAQ were looked up in the germline V gene (reference sequence).

The receptor was derived from a man over 45 who received an inactivated influenza vaccine. Donor details come from another sample of the same person, matched by shared clones. Sequenced here: CD8+ T cells sorted from PBMCs, sampled about 5 days after vaccination. Recombination linked TRBV7-9 to TRBJ2-2; no D gene call is confident. CDR3 sequence: CASSLGTGELFF. The nucleotides are TGTGCCAGCAGTTTAGGGACCGGGGAGCTGTTTTTT.